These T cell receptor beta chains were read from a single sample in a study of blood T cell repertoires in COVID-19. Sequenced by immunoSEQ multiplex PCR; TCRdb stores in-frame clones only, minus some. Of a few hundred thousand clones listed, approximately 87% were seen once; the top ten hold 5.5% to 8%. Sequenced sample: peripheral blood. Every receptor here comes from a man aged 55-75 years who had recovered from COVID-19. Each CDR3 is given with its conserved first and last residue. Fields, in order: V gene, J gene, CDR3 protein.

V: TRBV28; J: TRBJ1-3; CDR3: CASSLPDRRPSSGNTIYF
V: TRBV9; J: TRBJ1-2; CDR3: CASSVEPGGRNYGYTF
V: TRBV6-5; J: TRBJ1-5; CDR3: CASRPTGMGNQPQHF
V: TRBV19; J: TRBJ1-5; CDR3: CASSIATTGRGGPQHF
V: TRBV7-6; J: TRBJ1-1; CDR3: CASSLKGGLGTEAFF
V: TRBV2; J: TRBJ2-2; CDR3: CASRPGQDLGELFF
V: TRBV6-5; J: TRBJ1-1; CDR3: CASRPRQGAAEAFF
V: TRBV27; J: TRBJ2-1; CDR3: CASSLSPGQGGDEQFF
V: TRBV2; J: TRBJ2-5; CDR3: CASSDRTGGAKTQYF
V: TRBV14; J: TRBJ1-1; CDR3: CASSLQGAYEAFF
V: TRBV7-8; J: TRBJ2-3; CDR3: CASSLGIAGRAADTQYF
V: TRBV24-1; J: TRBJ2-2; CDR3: CATKTGTGGPGELFF
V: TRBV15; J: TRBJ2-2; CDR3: CATSRDYGELFF
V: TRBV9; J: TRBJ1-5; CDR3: CASSVAGENQPQHF
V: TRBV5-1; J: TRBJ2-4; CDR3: CASSAGQSNIQYF
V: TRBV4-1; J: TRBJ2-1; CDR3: CASSQPPPQDNEQFF
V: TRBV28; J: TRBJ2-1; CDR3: CASSFRGPQGNEQFF
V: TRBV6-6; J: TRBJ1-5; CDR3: CASSRQGLSNQPQHF
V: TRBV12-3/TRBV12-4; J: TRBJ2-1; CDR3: CASSLGRFEQFF
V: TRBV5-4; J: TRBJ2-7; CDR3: CAGSTGSSYEQYF
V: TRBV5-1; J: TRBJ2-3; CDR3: CASRPGTGGTDTQYF
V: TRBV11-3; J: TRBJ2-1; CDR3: CASSPGDGYNEQFF
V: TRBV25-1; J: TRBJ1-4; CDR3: CASSTARATNEKLFF
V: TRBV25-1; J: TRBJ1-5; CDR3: CASSSLSHQPQHF
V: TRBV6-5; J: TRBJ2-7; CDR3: CASSTKGVQQYF
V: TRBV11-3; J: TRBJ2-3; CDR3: CASSLGSGLSTDTQYF
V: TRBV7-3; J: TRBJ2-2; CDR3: CASGLNRGTGELFF
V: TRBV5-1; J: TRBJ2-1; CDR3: CASSLDGGGPSSYNEQFF
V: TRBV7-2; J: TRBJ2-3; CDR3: CASSLARRTDTQYF
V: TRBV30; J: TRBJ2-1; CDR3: CAWSSPGSIFEQFF
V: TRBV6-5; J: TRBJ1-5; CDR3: CASRLRQGRQPQHF
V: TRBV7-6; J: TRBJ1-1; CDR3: CASSLIPTGGLNTEAFF
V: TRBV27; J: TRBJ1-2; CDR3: CASSPRQGNYGYTF
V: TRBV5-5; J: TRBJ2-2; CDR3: CASSLQGTNTGELFF
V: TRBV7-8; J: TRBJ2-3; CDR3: CASSKRTSGSADTQYF
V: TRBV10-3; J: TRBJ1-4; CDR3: CATGRGGEKLFF
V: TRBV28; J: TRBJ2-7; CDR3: CASFRRSYEQYF
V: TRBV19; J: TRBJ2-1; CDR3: CASSKLAGSAYNEQFF
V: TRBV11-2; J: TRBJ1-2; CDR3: CASSSSGTGENYGYTF
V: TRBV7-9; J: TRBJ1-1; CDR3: CASSLYTGDTEAFF
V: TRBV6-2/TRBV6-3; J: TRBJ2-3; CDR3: CASSLSGGGTDTQYF
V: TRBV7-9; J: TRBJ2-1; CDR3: CASSYLEQFF
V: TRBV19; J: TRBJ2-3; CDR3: CASRRTGVSTDTQYF
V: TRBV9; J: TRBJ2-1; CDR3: CASSGPSGSSYNEQFF
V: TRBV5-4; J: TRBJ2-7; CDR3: CASSLGLASPEQYF
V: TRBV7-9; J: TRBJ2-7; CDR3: CASSWVAGERQYF
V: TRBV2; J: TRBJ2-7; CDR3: CASGSTGPEQYF
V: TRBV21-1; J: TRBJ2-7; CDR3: CASSKGRQSSYEQYF
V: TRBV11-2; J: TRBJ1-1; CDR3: CASRRSRTTEAFF
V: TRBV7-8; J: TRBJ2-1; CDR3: CASSQGLAAGDEQFF
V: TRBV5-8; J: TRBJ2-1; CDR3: CASSGGARYNEQFF
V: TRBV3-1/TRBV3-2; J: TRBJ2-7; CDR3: CASSQATASYEQYF
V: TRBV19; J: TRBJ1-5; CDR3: CASSHQGNHQPQHF
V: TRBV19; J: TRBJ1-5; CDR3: CASGTGWGQPQHF
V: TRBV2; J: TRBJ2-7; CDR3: CASIQSGNEQYF
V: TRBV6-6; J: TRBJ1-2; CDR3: CASSPLGQGPPYGYTF
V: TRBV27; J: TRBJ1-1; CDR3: CASSPQGHTEAFF
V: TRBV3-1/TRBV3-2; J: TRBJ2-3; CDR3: CASSQDFPSPGTSGRALVDTQYF
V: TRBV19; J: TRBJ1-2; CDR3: CASTNTWSYGYTF
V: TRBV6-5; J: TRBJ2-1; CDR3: CASSYGGYMNEQFF